Below are 30 T cell receptor beta chains sequenced from a single sample in a study of CDR3 diversity in severe acne. TCRdb re-analysed the PCR reads in MiXCR, keeping a single row per CDR3 protein. The profile shows approximately 90,000 distinct CDR3 sequences, about 48% of them singletons. What was sequenced was blood. The origin of the receptors is a male donor in good health, serving as a control.

The chain recombines TRBV29-1 with TRBJ2-2; TRBD1 matches 9 bases. CDR1 and CDR2 from the germline V gene are SQVTM and ANQGSEA. V lost 6 bases and J lost 4; bases outside the gene matches: 9. The CDR3 consists of 15 residues. The CDR3 nucleotides are TGCAGCGTCGCACAACAGGGGGCTGGCACCGGGGAGCTGTTTTTT. The encoded protein is CSVAQQGAGTGELFF.

J is TRBJ1-1 and V is TRBV5-6; TRBD1 matches 9 bases. The CDR3 is 17 amino acids. Germline CDR1 is SGHDT and CDR2 is YYEEEE. V lost 4 bases and J lost 3; bases outside the gene matches: 13. The CDR3 nucleotides are TGTGCCAGCAGCCCTGGTCCCGGGACAGGGACCGACACTGAAGCTTTCTTT. The encoded protein is CASSPGPGTGTDTEAFF.

In this sample, this clonotype turned up many times. The V and J genes are TRBV24-1 and TRBJ1-2, with 8 bases matching TRBD1. The CDR3 has 14 residues. V trimming: 4 bases; J trimming: 5 bases; junction bases outside the gene matches: 5. Germline CDR1 and CDR2: KGHDR and SFDVKD. CDR3 residues: CATSEPGQVYGYTF. In DNA, the CDR3 is TGTGCCACCAGTGAGCCGGGACAGGTATATGGCTACACCTTC.

This clonotype was counted between two and nine times. The chain joins TRBV2 to TRBJ1-2; no reliable D call. CDR3 length: 14 residues. Germline-derived CDR1 and CDR2 are SNHLY and FYNNEI. V lost 1 base to trimming and J lost 2 bases, with 8 bases between them. CDR3 nucleotide sequence: TGTGCCAGCAGTGAAGTGGCAGTCAACTATGGCTACACCTTC. Protein product: CASSEVAVNYGYTF.

The gene calls are TRBV20-1 and TRBJ1-6; D remains unclear. The V end lost 1 base, the J end lost 5 bases, and 12 bases lay between the germline ends. Germline CDR1 and CDR2: DFQATT and SNEGSKA (reference sequence). The CDR3 sequence is 15 residues long. The CDR3 region is CSARAVQANNSPLHF. The CDR3 DNA follows: TGCAGTGCTAGAGCGGTCCAGGCGAATAATTCACCCCTCCACTTT.

This clonotype showed up many times. The chain uses TRBV7-2 and TRBJ2-7, with D perhaps TRBD1 or TRBD2 (5 bases each). V dropped 5 bases and J dropped 7 bases, with 18 bases sitting between them. From germline, CDR1 is SGHTA and CDR2 FQGNSA. This CDR3 has 14 amino acids. CDR3 sequence: CASSDRSGPAEQYF. The CDR3 region has the DNA TGTGCCAGCAGCGATAGATCGGGACCGGCGGAGCAGTACTTC.

This sequence joins TRBV10-3 and TRBJ2-2, with D unresolved. Between the trimmed V and J ends, which lost 2 bases and 1 base, there was a span of 2 bases. This CDR3 spans 13 amino acids. CDR1 is ENHRY and CDR2 is SYGVKD in the germline V gene. CDR3 protein: CAISEGNTGELFF. The CDR3 DNA reads as TGTGCCATCAGTGAGGGGAACACCGGGGAGCTGTTTTTT.

This clonotype was observed a few times. This chain joins TRBV5-1 and TRBJ2-7; D tentatively reads TRBD1 or TRBD2 (5 bases each). This CDR3 has 12 residues. Trimming shortened V by 4 bases and J by 4 bases, and 9 bases separated the two germline ends. Germline V gene data show CDR1 as SGHRS and CDR2 as YFSETQ. CDR3 sequence (DNA): TGCGCCAGCAGCGGGACCCGGTACGAGCAGTACTTC. Protein product: CASSGTRYEQYF.

Worth noting for this clonotype: Likely a read error: the CDR3 ends without its conserved phenylalanine or tryptophan. The chain combines TRBV10-2 with TRBJ1-2; unclear D gene. Germline V gives CDR1 WSHSY, CDR2 SAAADI. V lost 4 bases and J lost 5, with 11 bases in between. The CDR3 covers 13 residues. The CDR3 bases are TGCGCCAGCAGTGGTTTAGGCTTGTATGGCTACACCTCC. Protein: CASSGLGLYGYTS.

Notes on this clonotype: The limits of the CDR3 on the DNA are not certain, so only TCRdb's listed CDR3 is given. The chain recombines TRBV27 with TRBJ1-1. Including both end residues, the CDR3 is 22 amino acids long. Germline V gene lookup returns CDR1 MNHEY and CDR2 SMNVEV (reference sequence). The CDR3 loop reads CASSSVTSGETQYFGPGTEAFF.

The rearrangement links TRBV19 to TRBJ2-7, with a tentative D call TRBD2 (5 bases). The CDR3 is 13 amino acids. CDR1 is LNHDA, CDR2 SQIVND, per germline (reference sequence). Trimming shortened V by 7 bases and J by 0 bases, and 10 bases separated the two germline ends. CDR3 residues: CASNQAASYEQYF. For the CDR3, the DNA is TGTGCCAGTAACCAAGCGGCCTCCTACGAGCAGTACTTC. Drawing the rest from reference TRBV19 and TRBJ2-7, the complete variable domain is DGGITQSPKYLFRKEGQNVTLSCEQNLNHDAMYWYRQDPGQGLRLIYYSQIVNDFQKGDIAEGYSVSREKKESFPLTVTSAQKNPTAFYLCASNQAASYEQYFGPGTRLTVT.

This clonotype was observed once. J is TRBJ2-7 and V is TRBV7-9, with 12 bases that match TRBD2. CDR1 and CDR2 (germline): SEHNR, FQNEAQ (reference sequence). The CDR3 sequence is 16 residues long. The ends lost 5 bases at V and 2 bases at J; junction bases unmatched: 7. The CDR3 bases are TGTGCCAGCAGCCAAGGGACTAGCGGGCGACCCTACGAGCAGTACTTC. Translation gives CASSQGTSGRPYEQYF. Full variable domain (outside the CDR3, taken from reference TRBV7-9 and TRBJ2-7): DTGVSQNPRHKITKRGQNVTFRCDPISEHNRLYWYRQTLGQGPEFLTYFQNEAQLEKSRLLSDRFSAERPKGSFSTLEIQRTEQGDSAMYLCASSQGTSGRPYEQYFGPGTRLTVT.

The chain carries TRBV14 and TRBJ2-7, with TRBD1 identical over 8 bases. The germline V gene has CDR1 SGHDN and CDR2 FVKESK. This CDR3 has 16 residues. Trimming took 4 bases from V and 3 from J; bases not matched to a gene: 11. As DNA, the CDR3 is TGTGCCAGCAGCCCCCCCGCAGGTACAGGGGGCTACGAGCAGTACTTC. This sequence encodes CASSPPAGTGGYEQYF.

This clonotype has only a few counts. This chain links TRBV19 with TRBJ1-5; TRBD1 might be the D (5 bases). The CDR3 sequence is 13 residues long. Germline V gene data show CDR1 as LNHDA and CDR2 as SQIVND (reference sequence). V was shortened by 1 base and J by 4 bases, with 5 bases between the two germline ends. The CDR3 coding sequence is TGTGCCAGTAGTATAGGGGGGAATCAGCCCCAGCATTTT. Protein: CASSIGGNQPQHF. Filled out from reference TRBV19 and TRBJ1-5, the complete variable domain reads DGGITQSPKYLFRKEGQNVTLSCEQNLNHDAMYWYRQDPGQGLRLIYYSQIVNDFQKGDIAEGYSVSREKKESFPLTVTSAQKNPTAFYLCASSIGGNQPQHFGDGTRLSIL.

The chain's CDR3 is CASSLGLAGRPHSYNEQFF. The CDR3 DNA sequence: TGTGCCAGCAGCTTGGGACTAGCGGGAAGACCACACTCCTACAATGAGCAGTTCTTC. The chain links TRBV5-5 to TRBJ2-1, with TRBD2 matching over 11 bases. The CDR3 runs 19 residues. Germline V lookup: CDR1 SGHKS, CDR2 YYEKEE (reference sequence). Trimming cost V 0 bases and J 0 bases; bases outside gene matches: 8.

This clonotype appeared a single time. The V and J genes are TRBV2 and TRBJ2-7; D possibly corresponds to TRBD1 (6 bases). CDR3 length: 16 amino acids. Trimming took off 7 bases at V and 0 bases at J, with 19 bases between the two ends. Germline V gene lookup returns CDR1 SNHLY and CDR2 FYNNEI. The CDR3 sequence: CASTLGARGSSYEQYF. CDR3 coding DNA: TGTGCCAGCACCCTAGGGGCCAGGGGTAGCTCCTACGAGCAGTACTTC.

Regarding this clonotype: Likely a read error: the CDR3 ends without its conserved phenylalanine or tryptophan. The chain couples TRBV10-1 to TRBJ2-1; the D gene is possibly TRBD1 (5 bases). The CDR3 sequence is 16 residues long. Germline assignment: CDR1 WNHNN and CDR2 SYGVQD (reference sequence). Trimming cost V 4 bases and J 2 bases, with 15 bases left between them. Here the CDR3 DNA reads TGCGCCAGCAGTGCGGGCAGGGTCTTCCCCTACAATGAGCAGTTCTCC. Its protein product is CASSAGRVFPYNEQFS.

The rearrangement joins TRBV2 to TRBJ2-4, with TRBD2 identical over 8 bases. This CDR3 is built from 19 residues. V shed 6 bases, J shed 6 bases, and the junction held 22 bases outside the gene matches. The germline gives CDR1 SNHLY, CDR2 FYNNEI. CDR3 in DNA: TGTGCCAGCAGCGTCCCTCAAAGCGGGGGCCTTGACAGCCTAAACATTCAGTACTTC. Its protein is CASSVPQSGGLDSLNIQYF.

V gene TRBV12-3 or TRBV12-4 combines with J gene TRBJ2-7; weak D call: TRBD1 (5 bases). V lost 1 base to trimming and J lost 4 bases, with 11 bases between them. The CDR3 loop spans 14 amino acids. As DNA, the CDR3 is TGTGCCAGCAGTTTAGAGGGGTCCCCATACGAGCAGTACTTC. Translated: CASSLEGSPYEQYF.

The chain links TRBV2 to TRBJ1-5, with unresolved D. CDR1 SNHLY and CDR2 FYNNEI come from the germline V gene. The length of the CDR3 is 15 residues. V was clipped by 7 bases and J by 2 bases, with 15 bases between them. The CDR3 here is CASNTRLMGNQPQHF. In DNA, the CDR3 is TGTGCCAGCAATACCAGGCTAATGGGCAATCAGCCCCAGCATTTT.

This rearrangement joins TRBV9 to TRBJ2-3, with 15 bases matching TRBD2. Germline loops: CDR1 SGDLS, CDR2 YYNGEE. The CDR3 runs to 17 residues. V shed 4 bases and J 3 bases; nucleotides not matched to a gene: 6. The CDR3 spells CASSPQGLAGGTDTQYF. DNA of the CDR3: TGTGCCAGCAGCCCCCAGGGACTAGCGGGAGGTACAGATACGCAGTATTTT.

In the case of this clonotype: Germline and junction disagree at one end, which may indicate a read error. The chain joins TRBV15 to TRBJ2-3; tentatively, D is TRBD1 (5 bases). Germline CDR1 LNHNV, CDR2 YYDKDF (reference sequence). There are 13 residues in the CDR3. The CDR3: CATGAGLTDTRYF. For the CDR3, the DNA is TGTGCCACCGGGGCAGGGCTCACAGATACGCGGTATTTT.

This clonotype is classed as medium-sized. The J gene is TRBJ1-1, the V gene TRBV5-1; maybe TRBD1 (5 bases). The ends were cut back, 6 bases at V and 0 bases at J, with 12 bases in the middle. CDR1 and CDR2 from the germline V gene are SGHRS and YFSETQ. The CDR3 is 14 residues long. CDR3 amino acids: CASNLAGMNTEAFF. The CDR3 bases are TGCGCCAGCAACCTGGCAGGGATGAACACTGAAGCTTTCTTT.

This clonotype has just a few counts. A much more abundant neighbour one base away suggests this may be a read error. This chain uses TRBV12-3 or TRBV12-4 with TRBJ2-1; 7 nucleotides match TRBD2. The CDR3 covers 15 residues. The chain's CDR3 is CARSLLGLRGYEQFF. The CDR3 region has the DNA TGTGCCCGCAGTTTATTGGGACTGCGGGGGTATGAGCAGTTCTTC.

In this sample, this clonotype turned up a few times. The chain employs TRBV7-9 and TRBJ1-2, with 7 nucleotides matching TRBD1. The V gene end was trimmed by 6 bases and the J gene end by 4 bases; junction bases not matched to a gene: 11. Per germline, CDR1 SEHNR and CDR2 FQNEAQ (reference sequence). The CDR3 length is 15 residues. CDR3 loop: CASSYSHRGAYGYTF. DNA for the CDR3: TGTGCCAGCAGTTACTCACACAGGGGAGCCTATGGCTACACCTTC.

This chain uses TRBV10-3 with TRBJ2-1, with TRBD2 identical over 13 bases. The CDR3 totals 16 residues. From germline, CDR1 is ENHRY and CDR2 SYGVKD. The V gene end was trimmed by 6 bases and the J gene end by 6 bases; junction bases not matched to a gene: 8. The CDR3: CAISNTGTSGANEQFF. The CDR3 DNA sequence: TGTGCCATCAGCAACACCGGGACTAGCGGGGCCAATGAGCAGTTCTTC.

This clonotype has ten or more counts. The gene calls are TRBV3-1 and TRBJ2-3, with no clear D. The CDR3 has 13 amino acids. Germline V lookup: CDR1 LGHDT, CDR2 YNNKEL (reference sequence). V lost 2 bases, J lost 4 bases, and 7 bases lay in between. CDR3 residues: CASSQSGPDTQYF. The CDR3 DNA reads as TGTGCCAGCAGCCAATCAGGCCCAGATACGCAGTATTTT.

The sample holds many counts of this clonotype. J is TRBJ1-5 and V is TRBV19, with a possible D match to TRBD1 (5 bases). With 6 bases removed from V and 3 bases from J, the gap between germline ends came to 9 bases. Germline V gene sequence: CDR1 LNHDA, CDR2 SQIVND (reference sequence). This CDR3 is 13 amino acids long. The CDR3 reads CASSGGLNQPQHF. The CDR3 nucleotides read TGTGCCAGTAGCGGGGGACTCAATCAGCCCCAGCATTTT.

The rearrangement joins TRBV20-1 to TRBJ2-3; 9 nucleotides agree with TRBD2. The CDR3 runs 14 residues. The germline V gene encodes CDR1 DFQATT and CDR2 SNEGSKA (reference sequence). V shed 3 bases and J 6 bases; nucleotides not matched to a gene: 7. CDR3 DNA sequence: TGCAGTGCTAGGGTGGCGGGAGGGGCGGATACGCAGTATTTT. It codes for CSARVAGGADTQYF.

In this sample, this clonotype turned up many times. The CDR3 DNA reads TGTGCCAGCAGTTTTGTTTTGACAGATACGCAGTATTTT. It codes for CASSFVLTDTQYF. This chain links TRBV12-3 or TRBV12-4 with TRBJ2-3, with no clear D. The CDR3 sequence is 13 residues long. Trimming left V 3 bases short and J 3 bases short, with 7 bases between.